This TCR beta chain appears in the sequencing data of a study of spatial heterogeneity in lung cancer. Overall study context: When follow-up PBMC samples existed, they were sequenced (at a median of approximately two years after resection). Study-level points and caveats: Relative to follow-up, resection was when ubiquitous expanded tumor TCRs appeared more in blood.

TCRdb called the 5' RACE reads again in MiXCR, with one record for every CDR3 protein. The sample carries fewer than 45,000 distinct CDR3 sequences, about 10% recorded once. This clonotype has a count of ten or more. What it recognizes is unknown. Time point described: blood at routine non-recurrence follow-up after resection. Tumor, nontumor lung or frozen PBMC supplied whole RNA that was sequenced unsorted. This CDR3 contains 13 residues. In germline, CDR1 is WNHNN, CDR2 SYGVQD (reference sequence). Deletions cut 4 bases from V and 4 bases from J, with 8 bases between. This clonotype was sampled from a female donor with early-stage non-small cell lung cancer. This rearrangement joins TRBV10-1 to TRBJ1-5; the D gene is possibly TRBD1 (5 bases). Sequenced material: PBMCs, taken at follow-up. The CDR3 here is CASSVGPNQPQHF. CDR3 nucleotides: TGCGCCAGCAGTGTGGGGCCGAATCAGCCCCAGCATTTT.